Presented here are 8 T cell receptor beta chains from one specimen sequenced in a study of T cell repertoires in cytomegalovirus infection. MiXCR was run by TCRdb on the reads, yielding one entry per CDR3 protein. The sample contains 200,000 or so distinct CDR3 sequences, 35% to 40% of which appear only once. These receptors have no identified antigens. The sequences come from CD8+ T cells from cultured PBMCs, collected from culture after CMV antigen stimulation. These receptors were obtained from a human donor in good health (CMV status not recorded). Some clones in this sample may be carry-over from other donors' samples.

The rearrangement joins TRBV7-8 to TRBJ2-3; D might be TRBD2 (6 bases). Between the trimmed V and J ends, which lost 5 bases and 5 bases, there was a span of 8 bases. CDR1 and CDR2 (germline): SGHVS, FQNEAQ. The CDR3 loop spans 12 amino acids. CDR3: CASSPGGDTQYF. CDR3 bases: TGTGCCAGCAGCCCCGGGGGAGATACGCAGTATTTT.

This clonotype was seen ten or more times. The chain is built from TRBV7-9 and TRBJ1-5; D is uncertain. Trimming removed 1 base from V and 5 bases from J, with 9 bases in between. The germline V gene has CDR1 SEHNR and CDR2 FQNEAQ (reference sequence). This CDR3 is 14 amino acids long. The CDR3 sequence: CASSLDRLDQPQHF. DNA of the CDR3: TGTGCCAGCAGCTTAGACAGATTGGATCAGCCCCAGCATTTT.

The chain joins TRBV6-5 to TRBJ2-1; 7 nucleotides agree with TRBD2. With V trimmed by 7 bases and J by 3 bases, 9 bases remained unmatched. Germline V gene data show CDR1 as MNHEY and CDR2 as SVGAGI. The CDR3 is 15 residues long. The CDR3 DNA reads TGTGCCAGCAAAAACCGGGACTATGTCTACAATGAGCAGTTCTTC. Amino acid sequence: CASKNRDYVYNEQFF.

This clonotype was found a few times. The chain uses TRBV7-8 and TRBJ2-1; weak D call: TRBD2 (5 bases). CDR1 and CDR2 from the germline V gene are SGHVS and FQNEAQ. The CDR3 sequence is 12 residues long. Trimming cost V 5 bases and J 10 bases, with 12 bases left between them. CDR3 nucleotide sequence: TGTGCCAGCAGCCCACTAGTGCCGGAGCAGTTCTTC. It yields the protein CASSPLVPEQFF.

The CDR3 protein is CSAREQGSQYGYTF. The CDR3 bases are TGCAGTGCCCGGGAACAGGGAAGTCAGTATGGCTACACCTTC. The V gene is TRBV20-1, the J gene TRBJ1-2; TRBD1 might be the D (6 bases). The CDR3 sequence is 14 residues long. The V end lost 6 bases, the J end lost 5 bases, and 19 bases lay between the germline ends. CDR1 is DFQATT and CDR2 is SNEGSKA in the germline V gene (reference sequence).

The V and J genes are TRBV10-3 and TRBJ2-3; 8 positions match TRBD2. The CDR3 is 15 residues long. Germline-derived CDR1 and CDR2 are ENHRY and SYGVKD. The V segment lost 11 bases and the J segment 3 bases; nucleotides outside the gene matches: 13. The CDR3 protein is CASSDRTSLTDTQYF. As DNA, the CDR3 is TGTGCCTCTAGCGATCGGACTAGCTTAACAGATACGCAGTATTTT.

This clonotype was observed many times. The gene calls are TRBV7-3 and TRBJ1-2; perhaps TRBD1 as D (5 bases). The CDR3 spans 14 residues. The germline V gene has CDR1 SGHTA and CDR2 FQGTGA. Trimming left V 4 bases short and J 4 bases short, with 13 bases between. CDR3 nucleotides: TGTGCCAGCAGCTCCCGGGACTCCAGCTATGGCTACACCTTC. Its translation: CASSSRDSSYGYTF.

V is TRBV4-3 and J is TRBJ1-1; D might be TRBD1 (5 bases). Germline lookup yields CDR1 LGHNA and CDR2 YSLEER. The CDR3 sequence is 19 residues long. Trimming took off 1 base at V and 7 bases at J, with 28 bases between the two ends. The chain's CDR3 is CASSQALMGTALKGNEAFF. Here the CDR3 DNA reads TGCGCCAGCAGCCAAGCCCTAATGGGGACCGCCCTCAAGGGGAATGAAGCTTTCTTT.